A selection of T cell receptor beta chains follows, all from one sample in a study of blood T cell repertoires in COVID-19. The table came from immunoSEQ multiplex PCR; TCRdb's copy has only in-frame clones and leaves some out. Found here are a few hundred thousand clones, roughly 80% of them singletons; the top ten hold approximately 5%. Sequencing used peripheral blood. The receptors were sampled from a woman between 65 and 79 years old with COVID-19, enrolled during active disease. CDR3s include the opening cysteine and the closing phenylalanine or tryptophan. A D gene is named only where the DNA matches it firmly. Expanded clones get a size class; other rows say once, few or many, or leave the size out.

d_gene	v_gene	j_gene	abundance	CDR3nt	CDR3aa
TRBD2	TRBV24-1	TRBJ2-1	.	TGTGCCACCAGTGAACCGAGACTAGCGGGTTACAATGAGCAGTTCTTC	CATSEPRLAGYNEQFF
.	TRBV11-2	TRBJ1-1	.	TGTGCCAGCAGCTCCGGGACAAGTGTGTATAGCCCTGAAGCTTTCTTT	CASSSGTSVYSPEAFF
.	TRBV30	TRBJ2-2	.	TGTGCCTGGAAGGTAGACTCCTACACCGGGGAGCTGTTTTTT	CAWKVDSYTGELFF
.	TRBV28	TRBJ1-5	.	TGTGCCAGCAGTTTAGACGGAGGGCAGCCCCAGCATTTT	CASSLDGGQPQHF
TRBD1	TRBV24-1	TRBJ2-6	.	TGTGCCACCAGTCCTACCCAGGGGGCGGGATCTGGGGCCAACGTCCTGACTTTC	CATSPTQGAGSGANVLTF
.	TRBV13	TRBJ1-6	once	TGTGCCAGCAGACAGGGTAACACACCCCTCCACTTT	CASRQGNTPLHF
TRBD2	TRBV5-4	TRBJ2-7	.	TGTGCCAGCAGCTTGGGGGCGGGGGGCACCCCCTACGAGCAGTACTTC	CASSLGAGGTPYEQYF
.	TRBV5-8	TRBJ2-3	.	TGTGCCAGCAGCTTGCCCAGGACTTCAGTTACGCAGTATTTT	CASSLPRTSVTQYF
TRBD1	TRBV18	TRBJ2-7	.	TGTGCCAGCTCACCGGACAGGGCCCACGAGCAGTACTTC	CASSPDRAHEQYF
TRBD1	TRBV28	TRBJ1-5	.	TGTGCCAGCAGTTTGGGGGACAGGGTAAATCAGCCCCAGCATTTT	CASSLGDRVNQPQHF
.	TRBV9	TRBJ2-5	.	TGTGCCAGCAGCAAATCCACAGGGAGATTTAGCGAGACCCAGTACTTC	CASSKSTGRFSETQYF
TRBD1	TRBV29-1	TRBJ1-1	.	TGCAGCGTTGAAGAAGCTGGGACAGGGGGATCTGAAGCTTTCTTT	CSVEEAGTGGSEAFF
.	TRBV7-6	TRBJ2-5	.	TGTGCCAGCAGCTTAAGAAGCGGTGGAGAGACCCAGTACTTC	CASSLRSGGETQYF
TRBD2	TRBV14	TRBJ2-1	.	TGTGCCAGCAGCCAGAAACCCGGGACTAGCGGGAGTTCTAGGTACAATGAGCAGTTCTTC	CASSQKPGTSGSSRYNEQFF
.	TRBV5-1	TRBJ1-2	.	TGCGCCAGCAGCTTGACAGGGTGGAGCTATGGCTACACCTTC	CASSLTGWSYGYTF
.	TRBV7-2	TRBJ1-5	.	TGTGCCAGCAGCTTAGAGGGACACTCTAGCAATCAGCCCCAACATTTT	CASSLEGHSSNQPQHF
TRBD2	TRBV7-2	TRBJ2-7	.	TGTGCCAGCAGCCGGACTAGCGATATATACGAGCAGTACTTC	CASSRTSDIYEQYF
.	TRBV7-8	TRBJ2-2	.	TGTGCCAGCAGCTTATTAGGCAGGGCGACGAACACCGGGGAGCTGTTTTTT	CASSLLGRATNTGELFF
TRBD1	TRBV28	TRBJ1-2	.	TGTGCCAGCAGTTCTTCAAGGGGGCGGGAAGGCTACACCTTC	CASSSSRGREGYTF
TRBD1	TRBV28	TRBJ2-7	.	TGTGCCAGCAGGGGGACAGTCTACGAGCAGTACTTC	CASRGTVYEQYF
TRBD2	TRBV27	TRBJ2-2	.	TGTGCCAGCAGTTGGGGGACTAGCGGGAGAAACACCGGGGAGCTGTTTTTT	CASSWGTSGRNTGELFF
TRBD1	TRBV7-9	TRBJ1-2	once	TGTGCCAGCAGCCCGGACAGGGAGAATGGCTACACCTTC	CASSPDRENGYTF
.	TRBV27	TRBJ2-2	.	TGTGCCAGCAGTTTCGGGGGGCTTAAGATAGGGGAGCTGTTTTTT	CASSFGGLKIGELFF
TRBD1	TRBV10-3	TRBJ2-6	.	TGTGCCATCAGTGGAAGCCGGGACAGGGGTTCCGGGGCCAACGTCCTGACTTTC	CAISGSRDRGSGANVLTF
TRBD1	TRBV29-1	TRBJ2-1	.	TGCAGCGTGCCTCGGGACAGGGGGTCTCTAGCGGCCATCGGTGGGCAGTTCTTC	CSVPRDRGSLAAIGGQFF
.	TRBV6-5	TRBJ2-1	.	TGTGCCAGCAGATCCGACAGGCTCAATGAGCAGTTCTTC	CASRSDRLNEQFF
.	TRBV19	TRBJ1-1	few	TGTGCCTCAAAATCGACACAGCCGTACACTGAAGCTTTCTTT	CASKSTQPYTEAFF
.	TRBV19	TRBJ2-3	.	TGTGCCAGTAGCCCTAGCGTTAGCACAGATACGCAGTATTTT	CASSPSVSTDTQYF
TRBD2	TRBV19	TRBJ2-3	.	TGTGCCAGTAGCCAACAGACTAGCGGGCTTGATACGCAGTATTTT	CASSQQTSGLDTQYF
TRBD1	TRBV18	TRBJ1-5	.	TGTGCCAGCTCAAATACAGGGGCGGTTCAGCCCCAGCATTTT	CASSNTGAVQPQHF
TRBD2	TRBV28	TRBJ2-7	.	TGTGCCAGCAGGGGATCGGGAGGGGCGGTTTACGAGCAGTACTTC	CASRGSGGAVYEQYF